Listed here is a single T cell receptor beta chain. Antigen: not known. Primers: 60 Vbeta forward and 13 Jbeta reverse. Produced via immunoSEQ multiplex PCR; TCRdb's table is partial and in-frame only. Altogether over 150,000 clones are present, 82% being singletons, with the ten largest covering about 0.1%. V was shortened by 2 bases and J by 2 bases, with 9 bases between the two germline ends. CDR1 and CDR2 (germline): LGHNA, YSLEER. The CDR3 spans 14 residues. Unrecorded immune exposure was likely among donors, who were nominally healthy when sampled. These data come from a study of cytomegalovirus exposure and HLA in healthy donors. Study findings and constraints: Most subjects had HLA-A and HLA-B alleles reportedly predicted accurately by TCR beta sequences. The majority of CMV-associated TCR beta chains were reported as apparently HLA-restricted in a later analysis. Cytomegalovirus-associated TCR beta chains were listed, numbering under 200.

The TCR sequence derives from a boy between 2 and 10 years old in good health and CMV-seronegative. This sequence joins TRBV4-3 and TRBJ2-5, with no clear D. The specimen sequenced was PBMCs. The CDR3 DNA sequence: TGCGCCAGCAGCCAATCGTGGGCGCAAGAGACCCAGTACTTC. This gives the protein CASSQSWAQETQYF.